The sequence of this TCR beta chain was determined in a study of patients and donors after allogeneic stem cell transplantation. The CDR3 has 13 residues. Trimming removed 3 bases from V and 5 bases from J, with 10 bases in between. Germline V gene data show CDR1 as ENHRY and CDR2 as SYGVKD. TCRdb called the RT-PCR reads again in MiXCR, with one record for every CDR3 protein. Of 70,000 to 75,000 distinct CDR3 sequences listed, about 25% are singletons. Specimen: blood, either unsorted or a sorted T cell fraction (not recorded which). The chain carries TRBV10-3 and TRBJ2-5, with D tentatively TRBD2 (7 bases). This TCR derives from a human donor who was either an allogeneic HSCT recipient or a stem cell or donor lymphocyte infusion donor (not recorded which). It is not recorded whose cells these are; they may come from a transplant donor. CDR3 nucleotides: TGTGCCATCAGTGACCGGGGGGCGGAGACCCAGTACTTC. This translates into CAISDRGAETQYF.